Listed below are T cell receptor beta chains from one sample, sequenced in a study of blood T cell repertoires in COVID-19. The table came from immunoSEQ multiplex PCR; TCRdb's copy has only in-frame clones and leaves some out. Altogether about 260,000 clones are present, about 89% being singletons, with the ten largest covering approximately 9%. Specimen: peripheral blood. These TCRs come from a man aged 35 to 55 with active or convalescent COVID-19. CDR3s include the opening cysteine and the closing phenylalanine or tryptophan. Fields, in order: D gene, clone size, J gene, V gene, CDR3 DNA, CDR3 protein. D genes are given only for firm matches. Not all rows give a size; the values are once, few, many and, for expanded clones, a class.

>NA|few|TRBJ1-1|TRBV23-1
TGCGCCAGCAGTCAATCTTCCGGAGGGAACACTGAAGCTTTCTTT
CASSQSSGGNTEAFF
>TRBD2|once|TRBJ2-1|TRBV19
TGTGCCAGTAGAGGGCTAGCGGGGGACAATGAGCAGTTCTTC
CASRGLAGDNEQFF
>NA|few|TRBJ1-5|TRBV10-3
TGTGCCATCAGTGACAAGGGACTGAGCAATCAGCCCCAGCATTTT
CAISDKGLSNQPQHF
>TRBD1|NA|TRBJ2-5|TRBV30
TGTGCCTGGAGTGTCAGGGGGCGCGGGTACCAAGAGACCCAGTACTTC
CAWSVRGRGYQETQYF
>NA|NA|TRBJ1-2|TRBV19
TGTGCCACCAGCCACGGGGTCGGGTCCGATGGCTACACCTTC
CATSHGVGSDGYTF
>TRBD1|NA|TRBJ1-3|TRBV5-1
TGCGCCAGCAGCCCCAGTACAGGGGCCGGAAACACCATATATTTT
CASSPSTGAGNTIYF
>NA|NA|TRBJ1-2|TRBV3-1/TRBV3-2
TGTGCCAGCAGCCAAGAAGGGAGGGGGGCTAATGGCTACACCTTC
CASSQEGRGANGYTF
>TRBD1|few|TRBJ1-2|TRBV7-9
TGTGCCAGCAGCTACGGACAGGATGGCTACACCTTC
CASSYGQDGYTF
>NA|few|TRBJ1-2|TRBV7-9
TGTGCCAGCAGCCTTGGAGGCAGCCCCAACTATGGCTACACCTTC
CASSLGGSPNYGYTF
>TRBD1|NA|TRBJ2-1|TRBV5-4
TGTGCCAGCGGCTGGGAACAGGGGGCAGTTGAGCAGTTCTTC
CASGWEQGAVEQFF
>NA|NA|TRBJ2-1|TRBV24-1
TGTGCCACCAGTGATAGCAGCGGGACATCGGAGTTCTTC
CATSDSSGTSEFF
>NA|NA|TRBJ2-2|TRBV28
TGTGCCGGAGGGGGGACAGCGAACACCGGGGAGCTGTTTTTT
CAGGGTANTGELFF
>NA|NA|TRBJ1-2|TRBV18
TGTGCCAGCCGCGCCGCAGGGATGGGGTCTAACTATGGCTACACCTTC
CASRAAGMGSNYGYTF
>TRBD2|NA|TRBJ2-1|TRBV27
TGTGCCAGCAGTTTAATGGGGACTAGCGGGAGATTGAATGAGCAGTTCTTC
CASSLMGTSGRLNEQFF
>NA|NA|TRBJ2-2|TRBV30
TGTGCCTGGAAACCTACAGGGCGCGGGGAGCTGTTTTTT
CAWKPTGRGELFF
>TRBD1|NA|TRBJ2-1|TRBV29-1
TGCAGCGTGGAGGGACAGGGGAACACCTACAATGAGCAGTTCTTC
CSVEGQGNTYNEQFF
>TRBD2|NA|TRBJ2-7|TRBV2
TGTGCCAGCAGTGAAGAGACTAGCGGGGTGGGGGACGACGAGCAGTACTTC
CASSEETSGVGDDEQYF
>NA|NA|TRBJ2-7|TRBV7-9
TGTGCCAGCAGCTCCCAGTTGGTAGAGCAGTACTTC
CASSSQLVEQYF
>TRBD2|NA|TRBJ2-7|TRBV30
TGTGCCTGGAGTTGGGGAGGGCCCGTATACGAGCAGTACTTC
CAWSWGGPVYEQYF
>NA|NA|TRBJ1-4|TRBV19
TGTGCCAGTACCCTGAGGGGGGGGGAACTGTTTTTT
CASTLRGGELFF
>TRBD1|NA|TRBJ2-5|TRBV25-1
TGTGCCAGCTGCGGGACAGGGCTAGAGACCCAGTACTTC
CASCGTGLETQYF
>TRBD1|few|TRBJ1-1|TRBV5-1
TGCGCCAGCAGCTTCGGACAGGTGGGGTGGGGGAACACTGAAGCTTTCTTT
CASSFGQVGWGNTEAFF
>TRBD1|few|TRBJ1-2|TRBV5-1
TGCGCCAGCAGCTTGGGTAGACAGGGCGAAGGGAACTATGGCTACACCTTC
CASSLGRQGEGNYGYTF
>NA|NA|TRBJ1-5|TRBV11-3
TGTGCCAGCAGCATAAACAGGGATCAGCCCCAGCATTTT
CASSINRDQPQHF
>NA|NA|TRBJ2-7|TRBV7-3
TGTGCCAGCAGCTTAATGGCGGACTACGAGCAGTACTTC
CASSLMADYEQYF
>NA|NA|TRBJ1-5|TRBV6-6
TGTGCCAGCACCGACTTGGGCGGGGAACAGCCCCAGCATTTT
CASTDLGGEQPQHF
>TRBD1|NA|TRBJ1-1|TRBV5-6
TGTGCCAGCAGCTTGTGGGGACAGGGGACTGGCACTGAAGCTTTCTTT
CASSLWGQGTGTEAFF
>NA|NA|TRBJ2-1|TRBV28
TGTGCCAGCAGTTTGGTTGGCGGGAATTACAATGAGCAGTTCTTC
CASSLVGGNYNEQFF
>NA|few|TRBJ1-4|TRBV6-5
TGTGCCAGCGCCGAAAGGGGGGGGCGGAATGAAAAACTGTTTTTT
CASAERGGRNEKLFF
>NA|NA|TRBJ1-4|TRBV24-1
TGTGCCACCAGTGACAGGGGAAAAGAAAAACTGTTTTTT
CATSDRGKEKLFF
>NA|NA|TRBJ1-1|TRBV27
TGTGCCAGCAGTTTATCAGCTAACACTGAAGCTTTCTTT
CASSLSANTEAFF
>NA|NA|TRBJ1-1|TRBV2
TGTGCCAGCAGTGTGGGCCAGGGTGCATCAGCTTTCTTT
CASSVGQGASAFF
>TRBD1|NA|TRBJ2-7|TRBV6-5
TGTGCCAGCAGTTACCGGGACAGGGGCTACGAGCAGTACTTC
CASSYRDRGYEQYF
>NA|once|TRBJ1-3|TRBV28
TGTGCCAGCAGTGTGGCAGGGGTTAATCGAAACACCATATATTTT
CASSVAGVNRNTIYF
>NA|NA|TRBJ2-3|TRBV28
TGTGCCAGCAGTTTCCACAGGGATCCGGATACGCAGTATTTT
CASSFHRDPDTQYF
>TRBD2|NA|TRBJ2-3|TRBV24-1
TGTGCCACCAGTGATTTGAAGCGGGGGGGAGATACGCAGTATTTT
CATSDLKRGGDTQYF
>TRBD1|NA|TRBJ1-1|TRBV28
TGTGCCAGCAGTTTGCCAGGGACAGGGTTCGCTGAAGCTTTCTTT
CASSLPGTGFAEAFF
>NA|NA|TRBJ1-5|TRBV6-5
TGTGCCAGCACCCTACGGGGGGGCGCGGATCAGCCCCAGCATTTT
CASTLRGGADQPQHF
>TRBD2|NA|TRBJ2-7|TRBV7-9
TGTGCCAGCGACGGCTGGTCCGGGGGGGCCTACGAGCAGTACTTC
CASDGWSGGAYEQYF
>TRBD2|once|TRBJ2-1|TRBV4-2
TGTGCCAGCAGCCCACGACTAGCGGGTAGCTCCTACAATGAGCAGTTCTTC
CASSPRLAGSSYNEQFF
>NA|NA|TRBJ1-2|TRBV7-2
TGTGCCAGCAGCTTAGTCGGCGGGCTTGGCTACACCTTC
CASSLVGGLGYTF
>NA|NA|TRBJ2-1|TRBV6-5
TGTGCCAGCGCCGGGAGCTCCTACAATGAGCAGTTCTTC
CASAGSSYNEQFF
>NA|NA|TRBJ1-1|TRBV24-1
TGTGCCACCACTGGCGAGTTGGGGGCGGAAGCTTTCTTT
CATTGELGAEAFF
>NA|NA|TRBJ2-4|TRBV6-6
TGTGCCAGCACCCTGGGGGCGGGCGGTGGCATTCAGTACTTC
CASTLGAGGGIQYF
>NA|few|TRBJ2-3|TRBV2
TGTGCCAGCAGCGACTCACGTGCAGCCGATACGCAGTATTTT
CASSDSRAADTQYF
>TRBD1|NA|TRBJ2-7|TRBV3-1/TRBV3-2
TGTGCCAGCAGCCGTACCGGGACAGGGGGCAACGAGCAGTACTTC
CASSRTGTGGNEQYF
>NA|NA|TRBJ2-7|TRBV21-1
TGTGTGGCGGGCCCAGGGGTCTACGAGCAGTACTTC
CVAGPGVYEQYF
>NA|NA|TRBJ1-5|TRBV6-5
TGTGCCAGCAGTTCATACAGGGAACGGGATCAGCCCCAGCATTTT
CASSSYRERDQPQHF
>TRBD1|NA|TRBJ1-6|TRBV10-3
TGTGCCATCAGTGACGGACAGGGTCATAATTCACCCCTCCACTTT
CAISDGQGHNSPLHF
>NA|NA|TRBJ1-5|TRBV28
TGTGCCAGCAGCCCCACCATATCTAAAAGGGGATACAATCAGCCCCAGCATTTT
CASSPTISKRGYNQPQHF
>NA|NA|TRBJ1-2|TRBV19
TGTGCCAGTAGTATCCCGACTGCGGGGTATGGCTACACCTTC
CASSIPTAGYGYTF